This TCR beta chain was retrieved from a study of blood T cells in healthy people across ages. There are a few counts of this clonotype. Every donor contributed around 10 milliliters of peripheral blood by blood draw. With a J-beta primer mix and a sample-barcoded 5' primer, a second PCR ran 7 to 11 cycles. In TCRdb, the 5' RACE reads were re-called with MiXCR into one record per CDR3 protein. The data show over 1,300,000 distinct CDR3 sequences, almost 60% seen once. This CDR3 spans 15 amino acids. V was shortened by 0 bases and J by 0 bases, with 3 bases between the two germline ends. Germline V lookup: CDR1 ENHRY, CDR2 SYGVKD.

The sample taken for sequencing was blood. The receptor's source is a man between 18 and 29 years old in good health. The chain combines TRBV10-3 with TRBJ2-6; D ambiguous. The CDR3 sequence is CAISESSSGANVLTF. The CDR3 bases are TGTGCCATCAGTGAGTCGTCCTCTGGGGCCAACGTCCTGACTTTC.